The clone carrying this T cell receptor beta chain has a single count. Antigen unknown. Nashville, Tennessee was home to all donors, each a Caucasian adult. The sample is drawn from a study of shared clonotypes between healthy human individuals. V shed 2 bases and J shed 4 bases, with 20 bases lying between them. Germline V gives CDR1 SGHNT, CDR2 YENEEA. CDR3 length: 17 residues. Overall study findings and caveats: Specimens sampled were limited to blood, with tissue repertoires likely differing. Sharing of clonotypes among donors was expected to vary with sequencing depth.

Profiled with immunoSEQ multiplex PCR; TCRdb holds only in-frame clones, not every one. The sample has around 450,000 clones, about four fifths seen once. Sequences were obtained from PBMCs. This sequence joins TRBV11-3 and TRBJ1-1; no firm D call. This receptor was obtained from a woman in her 40s in good health. Some clones in this sample may be carry-over from other donors' samples. The CDR3 protein is CASSLKGLRRVFTEAFF. The CDR3 DNA reads as TGTGCCAGCAGCTTAAAGGGCCTCCGGAGGGTCTTCACTGAAGCTTTCTTT.